This T cell receptor (beta chain) was found in a study of T cell responses to AZD1222 COVID-19 vaccine. In the case of this clone: Its specificity is unknown.

Produced via immunoSEQ multiplex PCR; TCRdb's table is partial and in-frame only. This repertoire shows about 81,000 clones, 75% to 90% found once; its top ten account for around 3.7%. The ends lost 0 bases at V and 2 bases at J; junction bases unmatched: 4. This CDR3 spans 15 amino acids. Per the germline V gene, CDR1 is LGHNA and CDR2 is YSLEER. Overall study results and limits: Baseline seropositivity occurred in only a handful of AZD1222 recipients. Repertoires were obtained only post-peak T cell response.

Second doses were pooled across both intervals (about 4 or about 12 weeks). Source: peripheral blood, taken 28 days after the second AZD1222 dose. This rearrangement joins TRBV4-3 to TRBJ2-7; the match to TRBD2 covers 7 bases. This receptor was taken from an adult who received the AZD1222 COVID-19 vaccine. The DNA for the CDR3 is TGCGCCAGCAGCCAAGATCTGGGACTAACCTACGAGCAGTACTTC. It translates to CASSQDLGLTYEQYF.